This T cell receptor beta chain was obtained from a study of T cell repertoires in cytomegalovirus infection. Study results and limitations: In two of eight donors, the top clonotype was HLA-C-restricted CMV-specific.

Trimming removed 5 bases from V and 8 bases from J; junction bases left unmatched: 15. This CDR3 region has 16 residues. CDR1 and CDR2 (germline): SGHTA, FQGNSA. This clonotype was picked up a small number of times. Its antigen is not identified. A single record per CDR3 protein comes from TCRdb applying MiXCR to the reads. Found here are around 530,000 distinct CDR3 sequences, 26% of them singletons; the top ten hold under 15%. Sample: PBMCs. This chain links TRBV7-2 with TRBJ1-2; 9 bases fit TRBD1. The sequence was collected from a human donor in good health (CMV status not recorded). Some clones in this sample may be carry-over from other donors' samples. The CDR3 DNA reads as TGTGCCAGCAGCACCGCCCCGGGACAGGGTATAGGCGGCTACACCTTC. It codes for CASSTAPGQGIGGYTF.